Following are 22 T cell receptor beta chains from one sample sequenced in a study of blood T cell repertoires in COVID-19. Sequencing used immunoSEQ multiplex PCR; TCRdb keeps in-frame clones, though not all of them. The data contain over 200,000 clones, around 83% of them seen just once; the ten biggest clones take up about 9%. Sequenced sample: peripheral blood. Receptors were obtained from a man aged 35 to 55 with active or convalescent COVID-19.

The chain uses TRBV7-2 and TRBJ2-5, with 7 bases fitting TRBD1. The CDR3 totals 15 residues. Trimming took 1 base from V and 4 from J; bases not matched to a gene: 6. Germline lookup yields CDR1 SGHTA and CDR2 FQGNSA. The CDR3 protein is CASSLGNGQAETQYF. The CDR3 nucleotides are TGTGCCAGCAGCTTAGGTAATGGACAGGCAGAGACCCAGTACTTC.

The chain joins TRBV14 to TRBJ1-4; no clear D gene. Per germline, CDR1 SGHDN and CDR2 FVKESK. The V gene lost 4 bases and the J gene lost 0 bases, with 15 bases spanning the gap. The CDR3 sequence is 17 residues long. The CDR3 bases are TGTGCCAGCAGCCCGAAGCCGACTCTTGCAACTAATGAAAAACTGTTTTTT. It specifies CASSPKPTLATNEKLFF.

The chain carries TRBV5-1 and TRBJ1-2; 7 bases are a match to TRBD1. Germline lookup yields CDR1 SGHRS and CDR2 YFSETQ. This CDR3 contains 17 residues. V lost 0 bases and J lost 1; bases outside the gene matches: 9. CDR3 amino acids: CASSLGDRVPVNYGYTF. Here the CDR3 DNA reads TGCGCCAGCAGCTTGGGAGACAGGGTACCCGTTAACTATGGCTACACCTTC.

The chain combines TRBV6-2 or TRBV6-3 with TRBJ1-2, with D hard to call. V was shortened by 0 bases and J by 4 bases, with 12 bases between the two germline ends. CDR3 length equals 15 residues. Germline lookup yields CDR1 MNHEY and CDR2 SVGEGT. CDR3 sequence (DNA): TGTGCCAGCAGTTACTCTAGCCGGAATGGCTATGGCTACACCTTC. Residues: CASSYSSRNGYGYTF.

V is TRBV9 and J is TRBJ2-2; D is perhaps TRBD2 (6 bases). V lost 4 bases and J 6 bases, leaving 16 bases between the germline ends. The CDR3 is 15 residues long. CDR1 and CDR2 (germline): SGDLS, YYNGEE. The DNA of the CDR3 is TGTGCCAGCAGCCCCGGGACTCAAAGGTCCGGGGAGCTGTTTTTT. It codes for CASSPGTQRSGELFF.

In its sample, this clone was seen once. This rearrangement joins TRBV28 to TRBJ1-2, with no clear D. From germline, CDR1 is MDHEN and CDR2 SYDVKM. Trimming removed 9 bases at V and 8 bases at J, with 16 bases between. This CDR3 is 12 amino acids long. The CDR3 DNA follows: TGTGCCAGTTCGATTTATTCGGGGGGCTACACCTTC. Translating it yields CASSIYSGGYTF.

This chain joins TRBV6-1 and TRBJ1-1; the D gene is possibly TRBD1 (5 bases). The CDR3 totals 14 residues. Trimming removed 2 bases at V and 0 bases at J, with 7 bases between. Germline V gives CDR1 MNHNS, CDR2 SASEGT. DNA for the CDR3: TGTGCCAGCAGTGAACAGGGTATGAACACTGAAGCTTTCTTT. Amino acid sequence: CASSEQGMNTEAFF.

The CDR3 DNA follows: TGTGCCAGCAGACACGGGACAGGTAGTACCTACGAGCAGTACTTC. Translating it yields CASRHGTGSTYEQYF. The chain is built from TRBV5-5 and TRBJ2-7, with 8 bases identical to TRBD1. J gave up 2 bases and V 5 bases, and 9 bases lay outside the gene matches. The CDR3 runs 15 residues. Germline V gives CDR1 SGHKS, CDR2 YYEKEE (reference sequence).

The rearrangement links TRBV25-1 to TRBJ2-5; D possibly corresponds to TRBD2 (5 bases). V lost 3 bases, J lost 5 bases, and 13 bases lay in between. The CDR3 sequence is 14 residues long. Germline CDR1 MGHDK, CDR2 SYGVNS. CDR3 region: CASSDPRPGETQYF. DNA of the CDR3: TGTGCCAGCAGTGATCCTAGGCCGGGGGAGACCCAGTACTTC. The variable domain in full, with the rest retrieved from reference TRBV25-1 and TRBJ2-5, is EADIYQTPRYLVIGTGKKITLECSQTMGHDKMYWYQQDPGMELHLIHYSYGVNSTEKGDLSSESTVSRIRTEHFPLTLESARPSHTSQYLCASSDPRPGETQYFGPGTRLLVL.

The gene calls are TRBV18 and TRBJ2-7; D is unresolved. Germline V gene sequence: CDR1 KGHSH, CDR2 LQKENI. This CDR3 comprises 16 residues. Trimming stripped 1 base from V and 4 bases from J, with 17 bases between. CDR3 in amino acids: CASSPRAPTIQYEQYF. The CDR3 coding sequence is TGTGCCAGCTCACCACGGGCCCCCACGATCCAATACGAGCAGTACTTC.

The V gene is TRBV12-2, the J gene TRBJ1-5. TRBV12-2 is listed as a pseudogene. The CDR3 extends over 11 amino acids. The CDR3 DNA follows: TGTGCAAGTCGCGGTGCGCAGCCCCAGCATTTT. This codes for CASRGAQPQHF.

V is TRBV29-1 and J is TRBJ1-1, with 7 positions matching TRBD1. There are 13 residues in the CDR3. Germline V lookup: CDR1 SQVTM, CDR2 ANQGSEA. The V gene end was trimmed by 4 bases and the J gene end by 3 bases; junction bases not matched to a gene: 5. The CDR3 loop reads CSVGTGTDTEAFF. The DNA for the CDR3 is TGCAGCGTTGGGACCGGGACAGACACTGAAGCTTTCTTT.

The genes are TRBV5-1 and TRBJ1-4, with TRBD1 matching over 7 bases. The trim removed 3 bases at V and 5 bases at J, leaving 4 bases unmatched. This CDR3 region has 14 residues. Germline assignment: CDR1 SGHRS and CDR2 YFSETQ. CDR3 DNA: TGCGCCAGCAGCTCGGGACAGCAAAATGAAAAACTGTTTTTT. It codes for CASSSGQQNEKLFF.

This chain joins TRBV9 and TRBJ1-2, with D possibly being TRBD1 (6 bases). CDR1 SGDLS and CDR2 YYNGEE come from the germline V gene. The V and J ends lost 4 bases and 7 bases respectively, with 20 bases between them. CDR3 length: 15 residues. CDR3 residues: CASSPTGLGETGYTF. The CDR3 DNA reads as TGTGCCAGCAGCCCGACAGGTTTGGGGGAAACTGGCTACACCTTC.

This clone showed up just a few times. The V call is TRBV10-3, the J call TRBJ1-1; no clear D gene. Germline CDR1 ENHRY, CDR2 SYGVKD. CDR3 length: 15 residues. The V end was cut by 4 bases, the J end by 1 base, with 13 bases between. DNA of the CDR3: TGTGCCATCAGTGGGCGGGCAGCAGAGAACACTGAAGCTTTCTTT. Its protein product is CAISGRAAENTEAFF.

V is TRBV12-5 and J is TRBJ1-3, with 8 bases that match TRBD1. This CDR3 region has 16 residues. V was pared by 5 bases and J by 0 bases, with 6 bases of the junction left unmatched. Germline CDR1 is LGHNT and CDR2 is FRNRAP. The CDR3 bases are TGTGCTAGTGGTCCGACAGGGGCGAACTCTGGAAACACCATATATTTT. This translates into CASGPTGANSGNTIYF.

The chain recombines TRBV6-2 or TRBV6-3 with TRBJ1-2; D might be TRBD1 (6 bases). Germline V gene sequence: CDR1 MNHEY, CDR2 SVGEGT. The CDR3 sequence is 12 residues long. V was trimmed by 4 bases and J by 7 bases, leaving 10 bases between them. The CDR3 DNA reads TGTGCCAGCAGTTCAGGGACATTTGGCTACACCTTC. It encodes CASSSGTFGYTF.

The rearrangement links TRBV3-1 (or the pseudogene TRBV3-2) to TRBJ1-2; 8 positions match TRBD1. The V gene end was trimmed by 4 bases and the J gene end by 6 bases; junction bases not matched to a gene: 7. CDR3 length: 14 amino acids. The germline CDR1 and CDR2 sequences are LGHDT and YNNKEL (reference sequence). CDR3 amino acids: CASSRQGPGNGYTF. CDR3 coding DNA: TGTGCCAGCAGCCGACAGGGGCCCGGTAATGGCTACACCTTC.

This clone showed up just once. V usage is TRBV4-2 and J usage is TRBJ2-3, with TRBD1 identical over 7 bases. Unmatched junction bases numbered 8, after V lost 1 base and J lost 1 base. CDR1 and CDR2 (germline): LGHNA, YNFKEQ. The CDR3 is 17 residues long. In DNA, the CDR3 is TGTGCCAGCAGCCAAGGCCCCGGGACAGCCCGCACAGATACGCAGTATTTT. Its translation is CASSQGPGTARTDTQYF.

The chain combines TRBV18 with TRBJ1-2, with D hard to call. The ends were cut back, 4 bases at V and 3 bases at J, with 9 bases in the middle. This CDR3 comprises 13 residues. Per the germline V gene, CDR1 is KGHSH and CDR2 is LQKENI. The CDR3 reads CASSRPGDYGYTF. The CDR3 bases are TGTGCCAGCTCACGCCCAGGTGACTATGGCTACACCTTC.

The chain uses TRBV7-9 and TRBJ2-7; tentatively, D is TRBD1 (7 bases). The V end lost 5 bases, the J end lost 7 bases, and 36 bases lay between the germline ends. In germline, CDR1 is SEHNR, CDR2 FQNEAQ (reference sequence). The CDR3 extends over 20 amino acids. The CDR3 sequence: CASSIDRERYRGAGHGEQYF. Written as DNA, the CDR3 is TGTGCCAGCAGCATCGACAGGGAGCGGTATAGAGGAGCGGGCCACGGGGAGCAGTACTTC.

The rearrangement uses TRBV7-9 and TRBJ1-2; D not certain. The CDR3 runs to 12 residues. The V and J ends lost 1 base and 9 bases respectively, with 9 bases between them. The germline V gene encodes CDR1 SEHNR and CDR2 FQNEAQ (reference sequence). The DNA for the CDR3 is TGTGCCAGCAGCTTAGGCTCGGGGAGCTACACCTTC. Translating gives CASSLGSGSYTF. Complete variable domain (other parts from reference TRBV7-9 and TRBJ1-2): DTGVSQNPRHKITKRGQNVTFRCDPISEHNRLYWYRQTLGQGPEFLTYFQNEAQLEKSRLLSDRFSAERPKGSFSTLEIQRTEQGDSAMYLCASSLGSGSYTFGSGTRLTVV.